This TCR beta chain came from a study of STAT5B mutations in CD4+ large granular lymphocyte leukemia. The survey-level immunoSEQ assay was used. Clones were read by immunoSEQ multiplex PCR, and TCRdb kept only the in-frame ones, dropping some. This repertoire shows around 30,000 clones, about 70% found once; its top ten account for just under 2%. Buffy coats from healthy blood donors served as controls. This CDR3 has 15 amino acids. Trimming cost V 5 bases and J 5 bases, with 15 bases left between them. CDR1 is SGHTA and CDR2 is FQGNSA in the germline V gene. This rearrangement joins TRBV7-2 to TRBJ1-4, with no clear D. This receptor was taken from a human donor in good health. The sample consisted of CD4+ T cells from blood buffy coats. As DNA, the CDR3 is TGTGCCAGCAGCCCTACGGGCACCTTAAATGAAAAACTGTTTTTT. It codes for CASSPTGTLNEKLFF.